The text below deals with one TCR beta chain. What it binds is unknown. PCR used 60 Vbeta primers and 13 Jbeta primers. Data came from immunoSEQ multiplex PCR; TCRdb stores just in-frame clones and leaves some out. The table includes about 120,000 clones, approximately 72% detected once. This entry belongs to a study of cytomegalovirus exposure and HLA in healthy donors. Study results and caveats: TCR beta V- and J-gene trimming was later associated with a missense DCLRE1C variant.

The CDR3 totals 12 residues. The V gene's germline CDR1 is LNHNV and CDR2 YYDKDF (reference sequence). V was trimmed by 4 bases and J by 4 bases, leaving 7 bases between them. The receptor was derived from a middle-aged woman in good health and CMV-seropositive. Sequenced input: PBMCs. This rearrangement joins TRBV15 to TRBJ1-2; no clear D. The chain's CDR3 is CATSMAGYGYTF. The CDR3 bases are TGTGCCACCAGCATGGCGGGCTATGGCTACACCTTC.